The next 12 T cell receptor beta chains were all read from a single sample in a study of memory CD4+ T cells and cytomegalovirus serostatus. Sequencing used immunoSEQ multiplex PCR; TCRdb keeps in-frame clones, though not all of them. Of tens of thousands of clones listed, 76% are singletons. The sort gate was single viable CD3+CD4+CD8-CD45RO+ cells for memory CD4+ T cells. The sample consisted of memory CD4+ T cells from blood. These receptors all come from an adult in good health and CMV-seropositive.

This chain uses TRBV5-1 with TRBJ1-1; 7 nucleotides agree with TRBD1. Germline V CDR1 and CDR2: SGHRS, YFSETQ. The ends lost 1 base at V and 5 bases at J; junction bases unmatched: 8. This CDR3 is built from 15 residues. CDR3 coding DNA: TGCGCCAGCAGCTTGAATCAAGGGGGCGGAACTGAAGCTTTCTTT. This translates into CASSLNQGGGTEAFF.

The chain joins TRBV7-9 to TRBJ2-3; D ambiguous. Germline-derived CDR1 and CDR2 are SEHNR and FQNEAQ (reference sequence). The CDR3 extends over 12 amino acids. Trimming took off 6 bases at V and 2 bases at J, with 6 bases between the two ends. CDR3 nucleotides: TGTGCCAGCAGTTATAACACAGATACGCAGTATTTT. Translation gives CASSYNTDTQYF.

V and J are TRBV4-2 and TRBJ1-2; D gene uncertain. Trimming stripped 4 bases from V and 4 bases from J, with 16 bases between. The CDR3 has 15 amino acids. Germline loops: CDR1 LGHNA, CDR2 YNFKEQ. DNA of the CDR3: TGTGCCAGCAGCCCCTACACGGGCCCTCCCTATGGCTACACCTTC. Translation gives CASSPYTGPPYGYTF.

The chain joins TRBV6-6 to TRBJ2-5; D is undetermined. V gave up 4 bases and J gave up 1 base, with 10 bases separating them. Germline CDR1 reads MNHNY; CDR2 reads SVGAGI (reference sequence). CDR3 length: 14 amino acids. The chain's CDR3 is CASSSPTTQETQYF. The DNA for the CDR3 is TGTGCCAGCAGTTCACCGACCACCCAAGAGACCCAGTACTTC.

The chain carries TRBV18 and TRBJ2-7; possibly TRBD1 for D (6 bases). The V and J ends lost 2 bases and 3 bases respectively, with 14 bases between them. CDR1 is KGHSH and CDR2 is LQKENI in the germline V gene. The CDR3 runs to 15 residues. CDR3 DNA: TGTGCCAGCTCACCATATAAAGGGGGAAACTACGAGCAGTACTTC. Its translation is CASSPYKGGNYEQYF.

This clone appeared once. The chain combines TRBV18 with TRBJ1-4; the match to TRBD1 covers 8 bases. From germline, CDR1 is KGHSH and CDR2 LQKENI. This CDR3 contains 17 residues. The V segment lost 2 bases and the J segment 7 bases; nucleotides outside the gene matches: 12. CDR3 residues: CASSPSTGARPGEKLFF. The CDR3, as DNA: TGTGCCAGCTCACCATCGACAGGGGCTCGTCCGGGTGAAAAACTGTTTTTT.

This clone was seen a few times. The J gene is TRBJ1-1, the V gene TRBV15; maybe TRBD1 (5 bases). This CDR3 region has 12 residues. Germline V gene sequence: CDR1 LNHNV, CDR2 YYDKDF (reference sequence). V shed 0 bases and J shed 11 bases, with 10 bases lying between them. Here the CDR3 DNA reads TGTGCCACCAGCAGAGATAGAGGGGACGCTTTCTTT. It translates to CATSRDRGDAFF. Looking up the rest from reference TRBV15 and TRBJ1-1 gives the full variable domain: DAMVIQNPRYQVTQFGKPVTLSCSQTLNHNVMYWYQQKSSQAPKLLFHYYDKDFNNEADTPDNFQSRRPNTSFCFLDIRSPGLGDTAMYLCATSRDRGDAFFGQGTRLTVV.

The sample holds a few counts of this clone. This rearrangement joins TRBV7-9 to TRBJ1-4; a weak D match, TRBD1 (5 bases). CDR1 SEHNR and CDR2 FQNEAQ come from the germline V gene (reference sequence). The ends were cut back, 6 bases at V and 8 bases at J, with 13 bases in the middle. The CDR3 is 13 amino acids. CDR3 in amino acids: CASRRGRGEKLFF. The CDR3 DNA sequence: TGTGCCAGCAGGAGGGGAAGAGGGGAAAAACTGTTTTTT.

The V and J genes are TRBV7-2 and TRBJ2-7; the D gene is possibly TRBD2 (5 bases). Between the trimmed V and J ends, which lost 5 bases and 6 bases, there was a span of 14 bases. The CDR3 contains 13 residues. The germline gives CDR1 SGHTA, CDR2 FQGNSA. The CDR3 protein is CASSLFREGEQYF. CDR3 nucleotide sequence: TGTGCCAGCAGCCTTTTTCGTGAGGGCGAGCAGTACTTC.

The chain combines TRBV5-6 with TRBJ1-1; D remains ambiguous. Per the germline V gene, CDR1 is SGHDT and CDR2 is YYEEEE. CDR3 length equals 14 residues. V dropped 4 bases and J dropped 3 bases, with 13 bases sitting between them. CDR3 bases: TGTGCCAGCAGCCTGGATCCGGGTGACACTGAAGCTTTCTTT. Protein sequence: CASSLDPGDTEAFF.

The chain uses TRBV11-3 and TRBJ2-3, with 9 bases fitting TRBD2. Germline CDR1 SGHNT, CDR2 YENEEA. Losses at the gene ends were 5 bases for V and 6 bases for J; bases not matched to a gene: 12. The CDR3 sequence is 16 residues long. CDR3 in DNA: TGTGCCAGCAGCCCGCGGGGGGGCCCCCACAGGGATACGCAGTATTTT. The encoded protein is CASSPRGGPHRDTQYF.

The rearrangement uses TRBV11-2 and TRBJ2-3; 9 nucleotides match TRBD1. The junction had 5 bases not matched to a gene; V was cut back by 5 bases and J by 2 bases. Per the germline V gene, CDR1 is SGHAT and CDR2 is FQNNGV. The CDR3 has 15 residues. The CDR3 sequence: CASSLWDRATDTQYF. DNA of the CDR3: TGTGCCAGCAGCCTCTGGGACAGGGCCACAGATACGCAGTATTTT.